Listed below are T cell receptor beta chains from one sample, sequenced in a study of T cells in Graves' hyperthyroidism and ophthalmopathy. TCRdb processed the multiplex PCR reads anew with MiXCR; each CDR3 protein has one entry. The sample consists of 480,000 or so distinct CDR3 sequences, about 46% of them appearing once. Sequenced sample: peripheral blood or thyroid tissue (not recorded which). These receptor sequences come from an adult woman with Graves' disease, either hyperthyroidism or ophthalmopathy (not recorded which). Each CDR3 is given with its conserved first and last residue. D genes are given only for firm matches. Clone size is given for some rows only: seen once, a few or many times, or a class if the clone is expanded.

v_call	d_call	clone_size	j_call	cdr3_nt	cdr3_aa
TRBV29-1	.	once	TRBJ2-3	TGCAGCGTTGAACCGGCAACTCCCACAGATACGCAGTATTTT	CSVEPATPTDTQYF
TRBV10-3	.	few	TRBJ1-1	TGTGCCATCAGGAAGGGGGATTTGACTGAAGCTTTCTTT	CAIRKGDLTEAFF
TRBV7-9	.	few	TRBJ2-3	TGTGCCAGCAGCTTGAGAGGGGGGGCAAATACGCAGTATTTT	CASSLRGGANTQYF
TRBV19	.	few	TRBJ1-2	TGTGCCAGTAGGCGAGAACCCTATGGCTACACCTTC	CASRREPYGYTF
TRBV9	TRBD1	many	TRBJ1-5	TGTGCCAGCAGCGCCGGGACAGGGTACAATCAGCCCCAGCATTTT	CASSAGTGYNQPQHF
TRBV4-1	.	.	TRBJ2-6	TGCGCCAGCAGCCAAGTTTCAGGGGCTGGGGCCAACGTCCTGGCTTTC	CASSQVSGAGANVLAF
TRBV11-2	.	.	TRBJ2-5	TGTGCCAGCAGTCTTCCGGGACCGACAAACTTC	CASSLPGPTNF
TRBV7-9	TRBD2	.	TRBJ2-7	TGTGCCAGCAGCTCCCCCGGGACTAGTGGCGAGCAGTACTTC	CASSSPGTSGEQYF
TRBV5-1	.	many	TRBJ2-5	TGCGCCAGCGCCCTGAGCTCTCAAGAGACCCAGTACTTC	CASALSSQETQYF
TRBV7-8	.	.	TRBJ2-2	TGTGCCAGCAGCTTAACGGGTACGAGCGGGGAGCTGTTTTTT	CASSLTGTSGELFF
TRBV29-1	.	.	TRBJ1-2	TGCAGCGTTGAAGAGGAGGATAGGGGGGACTATGGCTACACCTTC	CSVEEEDRGDYGYTF
TRBV7-2	.	.	TRBJ2-5	TGTGCCAGCAGCTTAGTGTCGAGACTAGGACGGGAGACCCAGTACTTC	CASSLVSRLGRETQYF
TRBV7-3	.	once	TRBJ2-5	TGTGCCAGCAGCTTAGTAGGAGATGGACCCCGAAGAGAGACCCAGTACTTC	CASSLVGDGPRRETQYF
TRBV12-3/TRBV12-4	.	many	TRBJ2-2	TGTGCCAGCAGTTTAAGGGGCAAGTTGACGAACACCGGGGAGCTGTTTTTT	CASSLRGKLTNTGELFF
TRBV11-2	.	once	TRBJ1-1	TGTGCCAGCATCAGCTTCGAGGGGATTGGCACTGAAGCTTTCTTT	CASISFEGIGTEAFF
TRBV6-5	TRBD1	.	TRBJ1-4	TGTGCCAGCAGTTACTTCCCAACGACAGGGGAGAGGGAAAAACTGTTTTTT	CASSYFPTTGEREKLFF
TRBV7-2	.	.	TRBJ2-5	TGTGCCAGCAGCCCACCCGGGACGATGAGGGAGACCCAGTACTTC	CASSPPGTMRETQYF
TRBV2	.	.	TRBJ1-2	TGTGCCAGCAAATCATCCGACAGCAGCTATGGCTACACCTTC	CASKSSDSSYGYTF
TRBV15	.	.	TRBJ1-1	TGTGCCACCAGCAGAGAAGGGGTAAGCACTGAAGCTTTCTTT	CATSREGVSTEAFF
TRBV7-9	.	many	TRBJ1-2	TGTGCCAGCAGCTTAGGATCACCCGATGGCTACACCTTC	CASSLGSPDGYTF
TRBV25-1	.	few	TRBJ1-1	TGTGCCAGCACGCTTTCGGGGGTAGCTGAAGCTTTCTTT	CASTLSGVAEAFF
TRBV10-1	TRBD1	.	TRBJ1-2	TGCGCCAGCCTTGACAGGGATGACTATGGCTACACCTTC	CASLDRDDYGYTF
TRBV7-3	TRBD1	.	TRBJ1-5	TGTGCCAGCAGCAAGGGGGCCAATCAGCCCCAGCATTTT	CASSKGANQPQHF
TRBV24-1	.	.	TRBJ2-2	TGTGCCACCAGTGATTTGTCGGACACCGGGGAGCTGTTTTTT	CATSDLSDTGELFF
TRBV10-2	.	.	TRBJ1-2	TGCGCCAGCAGTGAAGTTGAGGGGGGAAACTATGGCTACACCTTC	CASSEVEGGNYGYTF
TRBV11-2	.	.	TRBJ1-2	TGTGCCAGCAGCTTCACGGAGGGCCTGAAGACACTTAGCTACACCTTC	CASSFTEGLKTLSYTF
TRBV5-6	TRBD1	many	TRBJ1-6	TGTGCCAGCAGCCCCGACAGGGTTAATTCACCCCTCCACTTT	CASSPDRVNSPLHF
TRBV28	.	.	TRBJ2-7	TGTGCCAGCACCGCAATAGGACTTTCTAACTACGAGCAGTACTTC	CASTAIGLSNYEQYF
TRBV7-9	.	.	TRBJ1-6	TGTGCCAGCAGATCGACGGACGGGAATTCACCCCTCCACTTT	CASRSTDGNSPLHF